This is a list of T cell receptor beta chains from one sample in a study of blood T cell repertoires in COVID-19. Repertoires were generated with immunoSEQ multiplex PCR, while TCRdb's copy carries only in-frame clones and drops some. Altogether fewer than 70,000 clones are present, around 78% being singletons, with the ten largest covering 4.5% to 6%. Sequenced input: peripheral blood. These receptors were obtained from a human donor in a cohort sampled during active COVID-19. Both conserved end residues are trimmed from each CDR3. The order of the fields is V gene, J gene, clone size, CDR3 protein. Size is omitted from some rows. Given values are once, few, many or a class for expanded clones.

v_call: TRBV11-2; j_call: TRBJ2-7; clone_size: NA; cdr3_aa: ASSLARGGFSSYEQY
v_call: TRBV2; j_call: TRBJ2-3; clone_size: NA; cdr3_aa: ASRRQGIADTQY
v_call: TRBV11-3; j_call: TRBJ2-7; clone_size: NA; cdr3_aa: ASSLDLGYEQY
v_call: TRBV2; j_call: TRBJ2-6; clone_size: NA; cdr3_aa: ASSSSGANVLT
v_call: TRBV28; j_call: TRBJ2-1; clone_size: NA; cdr3_aa: ASSFQGAKSREQF
v_call: TRBV12-5; j_call: TRBJ1-5; clone_size: NA; cdr3_aa: ASGLRGRGHEGNQPQH
v_call: TRBV30; j_call: TRBJ1-1; clone_size: NA; cdr3_aa: AWSEQGLIMNTEAF
v_call: TRBV7-9; j_call: TRBJ2-7; clone_size: NA; cdr3_aa: ASSLEQGRYEQY
v_call: TRBV2; j_call: TRBJ2-7; clone_size: NA; cdr3_aa: ASSEERGLNYEQY
v_call: TRBV7-6; j_call: TRBJ2-3; clone_size: once; cdr3_aa: ASSLDGLVSDTQY
v_call: TRBV7-2; j_call: TRBJ2-7; clone_size: NA; cdr3_aa: ASSAGGPRHEQY
v_call: TRBV20-1; j_call: TRBJ2-7; clone_size: NA; cdr3_aa: SATSSYEQY
v_call: TRBV4-1; j_call: TRBJ2-7; clone_size: once; cdr3_aa: ASKERESQYEQY
v_call: TRBV18; j_call: TRBJ2-5; clone_size: NA; cdr3_aa: ASSPPLAGRQETQY
v_call: TRBV19; j_call: TRBJ2-3; clone_size: NA; cdr3_aa: ASSIEPALNTDTQY
v_call: TRBV27; j_call: TRBJ1-5; clone_size: few; cdr3_aa: ASSLNRDSTIQH
v_call: TRBV7-2; j_call: TRBJ1-5; clone_size: NA; cdr3_aa: ASSLRGFNQPQH
v_call: TRBV18; j_call: TRBJ1-2; clone_size: NA; cdr3_aa: ASSEDRSYGYT
v_call: TRBV21-1; j_call: TRBJ2-7; clone_size: NA; cdr3_aa: ASSSSIGTGHDKISYEQY
v_call: TRBV5-4; j_call: TRBJ1-2; clone_size: NA; cdr3_aa: ASSLEPRRGYT